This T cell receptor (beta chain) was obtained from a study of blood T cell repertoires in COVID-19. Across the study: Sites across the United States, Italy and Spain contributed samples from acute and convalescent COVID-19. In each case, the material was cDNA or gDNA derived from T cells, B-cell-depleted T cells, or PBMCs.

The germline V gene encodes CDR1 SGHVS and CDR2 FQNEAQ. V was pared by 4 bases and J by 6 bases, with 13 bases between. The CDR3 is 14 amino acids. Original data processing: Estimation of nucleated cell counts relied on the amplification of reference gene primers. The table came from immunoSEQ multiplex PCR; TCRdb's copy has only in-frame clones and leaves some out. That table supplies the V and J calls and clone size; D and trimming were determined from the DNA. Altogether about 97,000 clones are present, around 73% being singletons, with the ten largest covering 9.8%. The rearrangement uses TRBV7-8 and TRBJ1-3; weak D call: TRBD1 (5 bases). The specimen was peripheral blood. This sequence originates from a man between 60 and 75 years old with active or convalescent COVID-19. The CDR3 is CASSSTTGKNTIYF. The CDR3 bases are TGTGCCAGCAGCTCCACCACAGGCAAAAACACCATATATTTT.